This T cell receptor beta chain was sequenced in a study of CD8+CD57+ T cells in acquired aplastic anemia. Across the whole study: Where healthy donors were concerned, CD4+ cells averaged about 11 million reads.

Investigators profiled TCR beta VDJ and CDR3 from genomic DNA template. A single record per CDR3 protein comes from TCRdb applying MiXCR to the reads. Found here are under 200,000 distinct CDR3 sequences, approximately 40% of them singletons; the top ten hold 0.85% to 1.3%. This clonotype was found many times. Looked up from germline, CDR1 is SGHRS and CDR2 is YFSETQ. Trimming left V 6 bases short and J 1 base short, with 13 bases between. This CDR3 spans 14 amino acids. This TCR was sampled from a human donor in good health. The material sequenced was sorted CD4+, CD8+, or CD8+CD57+ T cells (not recorded which) from PBMCs. The chain is built from TRBV5-1 and TRBJ2-5; D is perhaps TRBD2 (5 bases). CDR3 DNA: TGCGCCAGCATGGCGGGCAGGTTCCAAGAGACCCAGTACTTC. Amino acids: CASMAGRFQETQYF. The variable domain in full, with the rest retrieved from reference TRBV5-1 and TRBJ2-5, is KAGVTQTPRYLIKTRGQQVTLSCSPISGHRSVSWYQQTPGQGLQFLFEYFSETQRNKGNFPGRFSGRQFSNSRSEMNVSTLELGDSALYLCASMAGRFQETQYFGPGTRLLVL.